What follows is one TCR beta chain and its context. The target antigen is unknown. The sample is drawn from a study of blood T cells in healthy people across ages. Study findings and constraints: More naive CD4+ cells and higher diversity marked long-lived donors relative to aged donors.

A second roughly 6 to 12 cycle PCR used barcoded and J-beta primers. Sequencing of every sample gave 3 million or more CDR3-containing paired-end reads. In TCRdb, the 5' RACE reads were re-called with MiXCR into one record per CDR3 protein. Of approximately 690,000 distinct CDR3 sequences in the sample, roughly 43% were seen once. In each sample, at least 7 million PBMCs were isolated. The V gene end was trimmed by 2 bases and the J gene end by 5 bases; junction bases not matched to a gene: 6. The CDR3 covers 17 residues. The germline gives CDR1 MNHEY, CDR2 SVGEGT. The source is a man older than 75 in good health. Input material: blood. The chain is built from TRBV6-2 or TRBV6-3 and TRBJ2-5, with 15 positions matching TRBD2. The CDR3 nucleotides are TGTGCCAGCAGTTACCCCAACGGACTAGCGGGAGGGGAGACCCAGTACTTC. Protein sequence: CASSYPNGLAGGETQYF.